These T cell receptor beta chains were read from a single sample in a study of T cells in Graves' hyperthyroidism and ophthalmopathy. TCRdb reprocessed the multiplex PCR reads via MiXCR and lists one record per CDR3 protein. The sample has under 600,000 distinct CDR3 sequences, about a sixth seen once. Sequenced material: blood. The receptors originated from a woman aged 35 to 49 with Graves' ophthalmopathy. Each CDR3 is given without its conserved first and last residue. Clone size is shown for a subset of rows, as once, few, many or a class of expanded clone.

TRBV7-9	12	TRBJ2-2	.	ANEAGNVAGELF
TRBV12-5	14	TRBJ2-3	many	ASGLGTSGDTDTQY
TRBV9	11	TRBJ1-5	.	ASSVGDSSPQH
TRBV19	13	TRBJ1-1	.	ASSIDTRGVAEAF
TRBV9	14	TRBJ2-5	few	ASSVDLEGAPETQY
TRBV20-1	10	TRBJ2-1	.	SAAPTRNEQF
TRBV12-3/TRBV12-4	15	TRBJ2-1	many	ASRGQIGTSGGNEQF
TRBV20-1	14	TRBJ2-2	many	SARGLAGVGTGELF
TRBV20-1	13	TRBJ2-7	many	SANPGGEAGDEQY
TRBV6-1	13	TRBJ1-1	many	AGRQGSDLNTEAF
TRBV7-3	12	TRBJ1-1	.	ASSLTRDATEAF
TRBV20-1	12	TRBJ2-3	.	SANLAGGTDTQY
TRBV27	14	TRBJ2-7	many	ASSSIGTGGPYEQY
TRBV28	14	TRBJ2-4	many	ASSFSGDLAKNIQY
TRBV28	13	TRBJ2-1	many	ASSLGWPAPNEQF
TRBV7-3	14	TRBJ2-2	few	ASSLSTSPGSGELF
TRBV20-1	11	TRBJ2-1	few	SAPKSGGNEQF
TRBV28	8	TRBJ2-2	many	ASSSGELF